The clone carrying this T cell receptor beta chain occurred once. The antigen is not known. The repertoire was sequenced with immunoSEQ multiplex PCR; TCRdb's copy has only in-frame clones and lacks some. The sample shows around 86,000 clones, around 93% of them seen only once. These data belong to a study of OX40 agonist ivuxolimab in advanced cancers. Study findings and constraints: Among T cells, CD8+ cells averaged more expanded clones than CD4+ cells. Still undetermined is the antigen specificity of the expanded peripheral T cells.

This TCR was recovered from an adult with an advanced solid tumor such as melanoma, head and neck, liver or kidney cancer. Sequencing was performed on CD4+ or CD8+ T cells sorted from blood, taken in a trial of the OX40 agonist ivuxolimab.

CDR3 DNA sequence: TGTGCCAGCAGCCCCACTCTGGGACAGTGGGAGACCCAGTACTTC. Amino acids: CASSPTLGQWETQYF. The gene calls are TRBV7-9 and TRBJ2-5; 7 positions match TRBD1. The CDR3 is 15 residues long. The V segment lost 5 bases and the J segment 5 bases; nucleotides outside the gene matches: 11. CDR1 and CDR2 (germline): SEHNR, FQNEAQ (reference sequence).